This T cell receptor (beta chain) stems from a study of T cell changes during pregnancy in multiple sclerosis. V was trimmed by 3 bases and J by 2 bases, leaving 13 bases between them. The CDR3 runs to 15 residues. Germline V lookup: CDR1 GTSNPN, CDR2 SVGIG (reference sequence). Sequencing was performed with immunoSEQ multiplex PCR; in TCRdb, only in-frame clones are kept and a portion is missing. Of tens of thousands of clones in the sample, around 90% were seen once. The TCR comes from a female donor with multiple sclerosis, enrolled in a pregnancy study. Sample: CD4+ T cells from peripheral blood mononuclear cells, taken in the first trimester of pregnancy. V usage is TRBV30 and J usage is TRBJ2-2, with a tentative D call TRBD1 (5 bases). The DNA of the CDR3 is TGTGCCTGGAGATTAGCAGGGCTTAACACCGGGGAGCTGTTTTTT. Its protein product is CAWRLAGLNTGELFF.